Listed below are T cell receptor beta chains from one sample, sequenced in a study of beta chain features in type 1 diabetes. Sequencing used immunoSEQ multiplex PCR; TCRdb keeps in-frame clones, though not all of them. The sample yields about 470,000 clones, 30% seen once. Sample: naive CD4+ T cells from blood. Source of these receptors: a young man in good health. Both conserved end residues are part of each CDR3. The order of the fields is clone size, J gene, V gene, D gene, CDR3 DNA, CDR3 protein. D genes are given only for firm matches. Clone size appears in some rows only: once, few, many, or a class for an expanded clone.

few | TRBJ1-5 | TRBV30 | . | TGTGCCTGGAGTCAAGCTCTCAGCAATCAGCCCCAGCATTTT | CAWSQALSNQPQHF
. | TRBJ2-1 | TRBV29-1 | TRBD2 | TGCAGCGTTGAAGATAAGGCTAGCGGGAGGATGATAAGAAAAAATGAGCAGTTCTTC | CSVEDKASGRMIRKNEQFF
few | TRBJ2-1 | TRBV7-9 | TRBD2 | TGTGCCAGCAGCACGAGGACTAGCGGGACGGTGAGCGAGCAGTTCTTC | CASSTRTSGTVSEQFF
few | TRBJ2-6 | TRBV7-9 | . | TGTGGCCGGCTCGTCTCTGGGGCCAACGTCCTGACTTTC | CGRLVSGANVLTF
. | TRBJ2-4 | TRBV12-5 | . | TGTGCTAGTGCGTACGGAGCGGACATTCAGTACTTC | CASAYGADIQYF
. | TRBJ2-1 | TRBV7-8 | . | TGTGCCAGCAGCTCCGGACAGAATTACAATGAGCAGTTCTTC | CASSSGQNYNEQFF
. | TRBJ2-2 | TRBV9 | . | TGTGCCAGCAGCGTTGGGGCCCTCCCTGGGGAGCTGTTTTTT | CASSVGALPGELFF
. | TRBJ2-5 | TRBV7-2 | TRBD2 | TGTGCCAGCATGCGGTGGGTAGCGGGGGAGACCCAGTACTTC | CASMRWVAGETQYF
few | TRBJ1-2 | TRBV25-1 | . | TGTGCCAGCAGTGAATTCGGGCAGGGGAAGGCCTATGGCTACACCTTC | CASSEFGQGKAYGYTF
. | TRBJ2-7 | TRBV2 | TRBD2 | TGTGCCAGCACCCGACTAGCGGGAGTTCTCGAGCAGTACTTC | CASTRLAGVLEQYF
few | TRBJ2-7 | TRBV5-4 | . | TGTGCCAGCAGCCCTGGAGCCAGGGAGCAGTACTTC | CASSPGAREQYF
. | TRBJ2-5 | TRBV28 | . | TGTGCCAGCAGCCTCTACAGGGTGTCAGAGACCCAGTACTTC | CASSLYRVSETQYF
. | TRBJ1-1 | TRBV29-1 | . | TGCAGCGTTGAATTCTCGGGGTTTAACACTGAAGCTTTCTTT | CSVEFSGFNTEAFF
few | TRBJ2-3 | TRBV27 | . | TGTGCCAGCAGCAAGAAACCGGACTCCCTCGCAGATACGCAGTATTTT | CASSKKPDSLADTQYF
. | TRBJ1-2 | TRBV19 | TRBD1 | TGTGCCAGTAGTATCTCCGGGACAGCCTATGGCTACACCTTC | CASSISGTAYGYTF
few | TRBJ2-3 | TRBV13 | . | TGTGCCAGCAGCCCCCTTGGCGGTACAACGCAGTATTTT | CASSPLGGTTQYF
. | TRBJ2-3 | TRBV5-6 | . | TGTGCCAGCAGCTTGTTGGGAGCGGATACGCAGTATTTT | CASSLLGADTQYF
few | TRBJ2-1 | TRBV18 | . | TGTGCCAGCTCACCACCCAATGGGGATGAGCAGTTCTTC | CASSPPNGDEQFF
few | TRBJ1-5 | TRBV15 | . | TGTGCCACCAGCAGGGTCAATCAGCCCCAGCATTTT | CATSRVNQPQHF
few | TRBJ2-7 | TRBV9 | TRBD2 | TGTGCCAGCAGCGCTCCGGGACTAGCATCCGAGCAGTACTTC | CASSAPGLASEQYF
once | TRBJ2-7 | TRBV28 | . | TGTGCCAGCAGACCCGACAGTCCTCCCTACGAGCAGTACTTC | CASRPDSPPYEQYF
. | TRBJ2-7 | TRBV9 | . | TGTGCCAGCAGCGCGGGGACAGCGGGCTTCAACTACGAGCAGTACTTC | CASSAGTAGFNYEQYF
. | TRBJ2-7 | TRBV4-3 | TRBD1 | TGCGCCAGCAGCCAAGAACAGGGGGCGTACGAGCAGTACTTC | CASSQEQGAYEQYF
. | TRBJ2-7 | TRBV4-1 | . | TGCGCCAGCAGCCACGCCCCATGGACCTCGATCGGTCCCTACGAGCAGTACTTC | CASSHAPWTSIGPYEQYF
few | TRBJ2-3 | TRBV5-4 | . | TGTGCCAGCAGCTTGGTAGCGGCGGGCACAGATACGCAGTATTTT | CASSLVAAGTDTQYF
. | TRBJ2-7 | TRBV7-8 | . | TGTGCCAGCAGCTGGAAGACAGGTGCCTACGAGCAGTACTTC | CASSWKTGAYEQYF
. | TRBJ2-3 | TRBV6-4 | . | TGTGCCAGCAGTGACTTGCTAGATACGCAGTATTTT | CASSDLLDTQYF
. | TRBJ2-5 | TRBV7-9 | . | TGTGCCAGCAGCTTAATGGGAGACCAAGAGACCCAGTACTTC | CASSLMGDQETQYF
few | TRBJ2-1 | TRBV19 | . | TGTGCCAGTAGTGCGGTTAGCTCCTACAATGAGCAGTTCTTC | CASSAVSSYNEQFF
few | TRBJ2-1 | TRBV6-6 | TRBD2 | TGTGCCAGCAGTTACGGGGGGGACCCCTACAATGAGCAGTTCTTC | CASSYGGDPYNEQFF
. | TRBJ2-3 | TRBV5-1 | . | TGCGCCAGCAGCTTGGAGCCTAGGGGGAGCACAGATACGCAGTATTTT | CASSLEPRGSTDTQYF
. | TRBJ2-5 | TRBV27 | TRBD2 | TGTGCCAGCAGTTTCGCCCCGGGACTAGCGGGGCAACAAGAGACCCAGTACTTC | CASSFAPGLAGQQETQYF
once | TRBJ2-7 | TRBV19 | . | TGTGCCAGTAGTATTGCCGCAGGGGCTCCCTACGAGCAGTACTTC | CASSIAAGAPYEQYF
. | TRBJ2-5 | TRBV29-1 | TRBD1 | TGCAGCGTTGCCACAGGGGTCACAGAGACCCAGTACTTC | CSVATGVTETQYF
. | TRBJ2-1 | TRBV9 | . | TGTGCCAGCAGCGTAGGGTCGGGGATGTACAATGAGCAGTTCTTC | CASSVGSGMYNEQFF
. | TRBJ2-7 | TRBV5-1 | TRBD2 | TGCGCCAGCAGCTTGAATAGCGGGAGCTACGAGCAGTACTTC | CASSLNSGSYEQYF
few | TRBJ2-1 | TRBV5-1 | . | TGCGCCAGTCACCGGGACTTGGGGGGTGAGCAGTTCTTC | CASHRDLGGEQFF
. | TRBJ2-1 | TRBV7-9 | . | TGTGCCAGCAGCTTATGGCAGGGCCTGGGAGAGCAGTTCTTC | CASSLWQGLGEQFF
. | TRBJ2-2 | TRBV20-1 | . | TGCAGTGCTAGTCGAGCCGGGGAGCTGTTTTTT | CSASRAGELFF
. | TRBJ2-1 | TRBV5-1 | . | TGCGCCAGCAGCTTGGTCCAAAACCCCTACAATGAGCAGTTCTTC | CASSLVQNPYNEQFF
. | TRBJ2-1 | TRBV19 | TRBD2 | TGTGCCAGTAGTATTTACCTAGCGGGAGAGGGGGCCGGGCAGTTCTTC | CASSIYLAGEGAGQFF
. | TRBJ2-1 | TRBV9 | TRBD2 | TGTGCCAGCAGCGTCTGGGGGGGAGGCCGCGAATACAATGAGCAGTTCTTC | CASSVWGGGREYNEQFF
. | TRBJ1-1 | TRBV30 | TRBD1 | TGTGCCTGGAGTCGATCGGGACAGGGGATAGCTTTCTTT | CAWSRSGQGIAFF
. | TRBJ2-1 | TRBV28 | TRBD1 | TGTGCCACCAAGGGGGCAATGAGGAGTGAGCAGTTCTTC | CATKGAMRSEQFF
few | TRBJ2-5 | TRBV18 | . | TGTGCCAGCTCACCAACCGGGGGAGAGACCCAGTACTTC | CASSPTGGETQYF
. | TRBJ2-4 | TRBV30 | . | TGTGCCTGGAGTATCGGACTAGCCAAAAACATTCAGTACTTC | CAWSIGLAKNIQYF
. | TRBJ2-7 | TRBV9 | . | TGTGCCAGCAGCGTAGGCCCGGACGAGCAGTACTTC | CASSVGPDEQYF
few | TRBJ2-5 | TRBV5-1 | . | TGCGCCAGCAGCTTGGCCTGGGAGACCCAGTACTTC | CASSLAWETQYF